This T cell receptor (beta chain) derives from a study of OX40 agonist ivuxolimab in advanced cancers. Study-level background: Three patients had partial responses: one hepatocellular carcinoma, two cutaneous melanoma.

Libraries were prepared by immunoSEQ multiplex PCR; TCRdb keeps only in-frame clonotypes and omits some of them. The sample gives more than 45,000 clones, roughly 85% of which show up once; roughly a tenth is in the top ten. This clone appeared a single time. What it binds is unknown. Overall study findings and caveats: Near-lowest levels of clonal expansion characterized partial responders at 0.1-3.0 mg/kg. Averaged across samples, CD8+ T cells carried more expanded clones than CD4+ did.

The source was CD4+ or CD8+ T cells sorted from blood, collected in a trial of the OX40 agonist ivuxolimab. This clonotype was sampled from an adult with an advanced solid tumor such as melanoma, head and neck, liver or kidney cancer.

CDR3: CAIRGQDYTIYF. CDR3 DNA sequence: TGTGCCATCAGAGGACAAGACTACACCATATATTTT. The V call is TRBV10-3, the J call TRBJ1-3; a possible D gene is TRBD1 (5 bases). This CDR3 region has 12 residues. Germline V gene data show CDR1 as ENHRY and CDR2 as SYGVKD. Trimming left V 6 bases short and J 8 bases short, with 11 bases between.